These T cell receptor beta chains were read from a single sample in a study of blood T cell repertoires in COVID-19. Assay: immunoSEQ multiplex PCR; the TCRdb copy retains only in-frame clones and omits some. The sample comprises fewer than 50,000 clones, around 79% of which are singletons, and over 11% rests with the top ten. Input material: peripheral blood. Receptors originate from a human donor in a cohort sampled during active COVID-19. The CDR3 runs from the conserved cysteine through the conserved F or W. The D gene is left open where the match is weak. Size is omitted from some rows. Given values are once, few, many or a class for expanded clones.

j_call cdr3_length d_call v_call clone_size cdr3_nt cdr3_aa
TRBJ2-5 13 TRBD2 TRBV10-3 NA TGTGCCATCAGTGACGGCGGGGGGGAGACCCAGTACTTC CAISDGGGETQYF
TRBJ1-1 15 TRBD1 TRBV25-1 few TGTGCCAGCAGTTCCCTGGACAGGGTGAACACTGAAGCTTTCTTT CASSSLDRVNTEAFF
TRBJ2-5 13 NA TRBV3-1/TRBV3-2 NA TGTGCCAGCAGCCAACGGGGGCAAGAGACCCAGTACTTC CASSQRGQETQYF
TRBJ1-3 18 NA TRBV2 once TGTGCCAGCAGTGAAGCCCTTCTCGGACTGGGCTCTGGAAACACCATATATTTT CASSEALLGLGSGNTIYF
TRBJ2-2 15 NA TRBV21-1 NA TGTGCCAGCACCCAGACTGCTAAGAACACCGGGGAGCTGTTTTTT CASTQTAKNTGELFF
TRBJ1-4 16 TRBD1 TRBV27 NA TGTGCCAGCAGCCCTTCCGGGACAGGGGGAAATGAAAAACTGTTTTTT CASSPSGTGGNEKLFF
TRBJ2-7 15 TRBD1 TRBV7-6 NA TGTGCCAGCAGCTCACCGGGACAGGGTTCCTACGAGCAGTACTTC CASSSPGQGSYEQYF
TRBJ1-1 15 TRBD1 TRBV25-1 NA TGTGCCAGCAGTGGTACAGGGGGAGGGGACACTGAAGCTTTCTTT CASSGTGGGDTEAFF
TRBJ2-1 17 TRBD2 TRBV4-3 NA TGCGCCAGCAGCCAGGACGGGAGCGGGAGCTCCTACAATGAGCAGTTCTTC CASSQDGSGSSYNEQFF
TRBJ1-6 17 NA TRBV10-1 NA TGCGCCAGCGGTCCAAGACGCGGGACGGATTATAATTCACCCCTCCACTTT CASGPRRGTDYNSPLHF
TRBJ1-2 13 TRBD1 TRBV5-4 NA TGTGCCAGCAGCTCCGACAGGGGCTATGGCTACACCTTC CASSSDRGYGYTF
TRBJ2-3 14 TRBD2 TRBV6-5 NA TGTGCCAGCAGTCTAGCGGAGAGCACAGATACGCAGTATTTT CASSLAESTDTQYF
TRBJ2-2 14 TRBD1 TRBV28 few TGTGCCACCTTAGACAGGGGGCTATCCGGGGAGCTGTTTTTT CATLDRGLSGELFF
TRBJ1-5 15 NA TRBV30 NA TGTGCCTGGAGCCCCTTCGGACAGCGCAATCAGCCCCAGCATTTT CAWSPFGQRNQPQHF
TRBJ2-5 17 TRBD2 TRBV9 NA TGTGCCAGCAGCGTAGGAGCTAGCGGGAGCCGCGTGGAGACCCAGTACTTC CASSVGASGSRVETQYF
TRBJ2-1 16 TRBD2 TRBV11-2 NA TGTGCCAGCAGCTTATTGAAGTCCGGGACTACCAAAGAGCAGTTCTTC CASSLLKSGTTKEQFF
TRBJ1-5 12 NA TRBV30 NA TGTGCCTGGAGTCTCGTCAATCAGGCCCAGCATTTT CAWSLVNQAQHF
TRBJ2-2 15 TRBD2 TRBV9 NA TGTGCCAGCAGCCCGCGGACTAGCCCCACCGGGGAGCTGTTTTTT CASSPRTSPTGELFF